The next 28 T cell receptor beta chains were all read from a single sample in a study of beta chain features in type 1 diabetes. Study-wide results and caveats: TCRB CDR3s from Type 1 diabetes patients were moderately but significantly shorter in all four CD4+ subsets.

The sequenced template was cDNA made from the entire isolated RNA. The repertoire was sequenced with immunoSEQ multiplex PCR; TCRdb's copy has only in-frame clones and lacks some. The table has tens of thousands of clones, roughly 70% seen once; the top ten hold roughly 2.1%. No cognate antigen is known for these TCRs. Input material: Tregs from blood. These receptors were collected from a woman younger than 30 with type 1 diabetes.

This sequence joins TRBV29-1 and TRBJ2-3; a possible D gene is TRBD2 (6 bases). Germline CDR1 is SQVTM and CDR2 is ANQGSEA. This CDR3 spans 12 amino acids. Trimming took 7 bases from V and 2 from J, leaving 10 bases between them. This chain's CDR3 is CSASGLTDTQYF. The CDR3 DNA reads TGCAGCGCCAGCGGGCTCACAGATACGCAGTATTTT.

V gene TRBV5-5 combines with J gene TRBJ2-3; 14 nucleotides line up with TRBD2. CDR1 and CDR2 from the germline V gene are SGHKS and YYEKEE (reference sequence). V shed 4 bases, J shed 1 base, and the junction held 2 bases outside the gene matches. This CDR3 has 16 residues. The CDR3 sequence: CASSLTSGRGTDTQYF. The CDR3 DNA follows: TGTGCCAGCAGCCTGACTAGCGGGAGGGGCACAGATACGCAGTATTTT.

The rearrangement uses TRBV21-1 and TRBJ2-7; whether TRBD1, the table's D call, matches the DNA was not checked. TRBV21-1 has pseudogene status. The CDR3 has 12 amino acids. This CDR3 is CASSLRTWEQYF. CDR3 in DNA: TGTGCCAGCAGCTTGCGGACATGGGAGCAGTACTTC.

This clone was seen just once. The V call is TRBV7-2, the J call TRBJ2-1, with 10 bases aligning to TRBD2. With V trimmed by 1 base and J by 5 bases, 5 bases remained unmatched. The CDR3 has 16 amino acids. Germline-derived CDR1 and CDR2 are SGHTA and FQGNSA. The CDR3 sequence is CASSLESGGGNNEQFF. CDR3 DNA sequence: TGTGCCAGCAGCTTAGAGAGCGGGGGGGGAAACAATGAGCAGTTCTTC.

This chain uses TRBV5-1 with TRBJ2-7; 9 nucleotides line up with TRBD2. V lost 4 bases, J lost 4 bases, and 9 bases stayed unmatched. The CDR3 loop spans 15 amino acids. Germline lookup yields CDR1 SGHRS and CDR2 YFSETQ. Written as DNA, the CDR3 is TGCGCCAGCAGCCCGTTGGGAGGACTAGCGTACGAGCAGTACTTC. Amino acids: CASSPLGGLAYEQYF.

Here the CDR3 DNA reads TGTGCCAGCAGTTCCCTCCGCTACGAGCAGTACTTC. It yields the protein CASSSLRYEQYF. J is TRBJ2-7 and V is TRBV28, with D unclear. V lost 4 bases and J 3 bases, leaving 7 bases between the germline ends. Germline V gene data show CDR1 as MDHEN and CDR2 as SYDVKM. This CDR3 has 12 residues.

This chain uses TRBV19 with TRBJ2-1; tentative D call: TRBD2 (7 bases). CDR1 is LNHDA, CDR2 SQIVND, per germline (reference sequence). V was pared by 2 bases and J by 8 bases, with 16 bases between. The CDR3 is made up of 15 amino acids. The CDR3 protein is CASSISAGAFYEQFF. CDR3 nucleotide sequence: TGTGCCAGTAGTATATCGGCGGGGGCATTCTATGAGCAGTTCTTC. Drawing the rest from reference TRBV19 and TRBJ2-1, the complete variable domain is DGGITQSPKYLFRKEGQNVTLSCEQNLNHDAMYWYRQDPGQGLRLIYYSQIVNDFQKGDIAEGYSVSREKKESFPLTVTSAQKNPTAFYLCASSISAGAFYEQFFGPGTRLTVL.

This clone turned up a few times. The chain uses TRBV7-9 and TRBJ2-7, with D possibly TRBD2 on 5 matching bases. Germline CDR1 is SEHNR and CDR2 is FQNEAQ (reference sequence). The CDR3 runs to 13 residues. V gave up 0 bases and J gave up 9 bases, with 12 bases separating them. Here the CDR3 reads CASSLASVSVQYF. DNA of the CDR3: TGTGCCAGCAGCTTAGCTAGCGTGTCGGTGCAGTACTTC.

The J gene is TRBJ2-7, the V gene TRBV4-1; D is possibly TRBD1 (5 bases). Trimming left V 1 base short and J 2 bases short, with 12 bases between. This CDR3 comprises 15 residues. Germline assignment: CDR1 MGHRA and CDR2 YSYEKL. CDR3 residues: CASSQVAQTAYEQYF. The CDR3 region has the DNA TGCGCCAGCAGCCAAGTAGCCCAGACAGCCTACGAGCAGTACTTC.

This clone appeared a few times. The V call is TRBV6-1, the J call TRBJ2-7, with 9 bases aligning to TRBD1. V was pared by 5 bases and J by 3 bases, with 5 bases of the junction left unmatched. The CDR3 has 14 amino acids. Germline V lookup: CDR1 MNHNS, CDR2 SASEGT. For the CDR3, the DNA is TGTGCCAGCAGTTTAACGACAGGGGGCTACGAGCAGTACTTC. Translated: CASSLTTGGYEQYF.

The chain carries TRBV5-8 and TRBJ2-2, with D tentatively TRBD1 (6 bases). V lost 4 bases and J lost 8, with 18 bases in between. The CDR3 contains 15 residues. Germline V gene lookup returns CDR1 SGHTS and CDR2 YDEGEE. CDR3 residues: CASSPSLGALGELFF. The CDR3 bases are TGTGCCAGCAGCCCGTCATTGGGGGCATTGGGGGAGCTGTTTTTT.

This chain uses TRBV10-2 with TRBJ2-1; 8 bases line up with TRBD1. Trimming cost V 8 bases and J 4 bases; bases outside gene matches: 4. Germline assignment: CDR1 WSHSY and CDR2 SAAADI. CDR3 size: 13 residues. The CDR3 sequence: CASGRQGYNEQFF. For the CDR3, the DNA is TGCGCCAGCGGAAGACAGGGGTACAATGAGCAGTTCTTC.

V and J are TRBV6-4 and TRBJ1-5; tentatively, D is TRBD1 (5 bases). The length of the CDR3 is 13 residues. Germline V gene lookup returns CDR1 MRHNA and CDR2 SNTAGT. The germline V and J ends were trimmed by 6 bases and 3 bases, with 9 bases remaining between them. The CDR3 DNA reads as TGTGCCAGCAGCGCACAGGCCAATCAGCCCCAGCATTTT. Its translation is CASSAQANQPQHF.

This chain joins TRBV6-1 and TRBJ2-7; TRBD1 matches at 9 bases. This CDR3 comprises 17 residues. Losses at the gene ends were 1 base for V and 3 bases for J; bases not matched to a gene: 10. The germline V gene encodes CDR1 MNHNS and CDR2 SASEGT. The CDR3 loop is CASSEDGRQGENYEQYF. In DNA form, the CDR3 reads TGTGCCAGCAGTGAAGATGGCAGACAGGGGGAGAACTACGAGCAGTACTTC.

In this sample, this clone turned up a few times. The V call is TRBV6-6, the J call TRBJ2-7; a weak D match, TRBD1 (6 bases). V lost 6 bases and J 2 bases, leaving 11 bases between the germline ends. The length of the CDR3 is 13 residues. The germline gives CDR1 MNHNY, CDR2 SVGAGI (reference sequence). As DNA, the CDR3 is TGTGCCAGCAGCTCACAGGGTCCCTACGAGCAGTACTTC. Its protein product is CASSSQGPYEQYF.

The chain links TRBV14 to TRBJ1-4, with a possible D match to TRBD1 (5 bases). This CDR3 has 16 residues. The V end was cut by 1 base, the J end by 11 bases, with 20 bases between. Germline V gene data show CDR1 as SGHDN and CDR2 as FVKESK. The chain's CDR3 is CASSQVSGGASGKLFF. The CDR3 nucleotides are TGTGCCAGCAGCCAAGTCAGTGGAGGGGCGAGTGGGAAACTGTTTTTT.

The chain carries TRBV19 and TRBJ2-1, with TRBD1 matching over 10 bases. This CDR3 region has 15 residues. Germline values: CDR1 LNHDA, CDR2 SQIVND (reference sequence). Trimming at V came to 6 bases and at J to 7 bases, leaving 9 bases not matched to a gene. The CDR3 sequence is CASSGDRGLSNEQFF. Written as DNA, the CDR3 is TGTGCCAGTAGCGGGGACAGGGGTCTATCGAATGAGCAGTTCTTC.

The V call is TRBV6-1, the J call TRBJ2-3, with 7 bases lining up with TRBD1. The CDR3 runs to 14 residues. Per the germline V gene, CDR1 is MNHNS and CDR2 is SASEGT. J lost 1 base, V lost 3 bases, and 1 base had no gene match. CDR3 sequence: CASSDGTGTDTQYF. As DNA, the CDR3 is TGTGCCAGCAGTGACGGGACAGGCACAGATACGCAGTATTTT.

The V and J genes are TRBV10-3 and TRBJ1-1, with a tentative D call TRBD1 (5 bases). Germline CDR1 ENHRY, CDR2 SYGVKD. Trimming pared 8 bases from V and 7 bases from J, leaving 11 bases between. The CDR3 spans 11 residues. Written as DNA, the CDR3 is TGTGCCATCGGGGTACAGGATGAAGCTTTCTTT. Protein: CAIGVQDEAFF.

The genes are TRBV5-1 and TRBJ1-2; D not resolved. CDR3 length: 13 residues. Germline lookup yields CDR1 SGHRS and CDR2 YFSETQ. V was pared by 5 bases and J by 1 base, with 9 bases between. CDR3 sequence reads: CASSGQINYGYTF. CDR3 bases: TGCGCCAGCAGTGGGCAGATTAACTATGGCTACACCTTC.

The CDR3 sequence: CASSLWLAGDRSYEQYF. The CDR3, as DNA: TGTGCCAGCAGTTTATGGCTAGCGGGAGATCGCTCCTACGAGCAGTACTTC. The rearrangement joins TRBV28 to TRBJ2-7; 10 bases map to TRBD2. The length of the CDR3 is 17 residues. Germline V gives CDR1 MDHEN, CDR2 SYDVKM. The trim removed 0 bases at V and 0 bases at J, leaving 5 bases unmatched.

The chain employs TRBV27 and TRBJ2-1, with 12 bases identical to TRBD2. Germline V gene sequence: CDR1 MNHEY, CDR2 SMNVEV (reference sequence). The V gene end was trimmed by 8 bases and the J gene end by 10 bases; junction bases not matched to a gene: 18. This CDR3 spans 17 amino acids. CDR3 bases: TGTGCCAGCGCTTGGGGGGGACTAGCGGGCCCTTCACGAGAGCAGTTCTTC. This codes for CASAWGGLAGPSREQFF.

This sequence joins TRBV7-3 and TRBJ2-4; 7 bases match TRBD2. CDR3 size: 14 residues. Germline CDR1 is SGHTA and CDR2 is FQGTGA. Unmatched junction bases numbered 10, after V lost 11 bases and J lost 3 bases. CDR3 coding DNA: TGTGCCCGGAGTCGGGGGGAGAACAAAAACATTCAGTACTTC. Protein sequence: CARSRGENKNIQYF.

This chain uses TRBV29-1 with TRBJ2-7; 10 bases fit TRBD1. This CDR3 region has 14 residues. V was clipped by 4 bases and J by 3 bases; unmatched bases: 6. CDR1 is SQVTM, CDR2 ANQGSEA, per germline. The CDR3 reads CSVATGGGNYEQYF. In DNA, the CDR3 is TGCAGCGTTGCGACAGGGGGCGGGAACTACGAGCAGTACTTC.

This clone was counted a few times. V usage is TRBV29-1 and J usage is TRBJ2-1; 8 bases are shared with TRBD2. Germline V gene data show CDR1 as SQVTM and CDR2 as ANQGSEA. V lost 7 bases to trimming and J lost 1 base; unmatched junction nucleotides: 6. The CDR3 totals 14 residues. The CDR3 loop reads CSGESGSSYNEQFF. The CDR3, as DNA: TGCAGCGGGGAGAGCGGGAGTTCCTACAATGAGCAGTTCTTC.

The J gene is TRBJ1-1, the V gene TRBV29-1, with 10 bases matching TRBD1. V shed 4 bases and J 4 bases; nucleotides not matched to a gene: 9. Germline V gene sequence: CDR1 SQVTM, CDR2 ANQGSEA. This CDR3 region has 15 residues. CDR3 in DNA: TGCAGCGTTGTTGACAGGGGGCGGAGTATCACTGAAGCTTTCTTT. Its protein product is CSVVDRGRSITEAFF.

The gene calls are TRBV29-1 and TRBJ1-1, with D unclear. V was pared by 5 bases and J by 1 base, with 14 bases between. The CDR3 spans 14 residues. Germline CDR1 reads SQVTM; CDR2 reads ANQGSEA. The CDR3 DNA reads TGCAGCGTTACCCGCGGGCAGGCGAACACTGAAGCTTTCTTT. Translating it yields CSVTRGQANTEAFF.

This chain connects TRBV5-1 to TRBJ2-5; D is ambiguous. Trimming took 0 bases from V and 2 from J, leaving 11 bases between them. The CDR3 is made up of 15 amino acids. Germline V lookup: CDR1 SGHRS, CDR2 YFSETQ. CDR3 coding DNA: TGCGCCAGCAGCTTGGGTGGCAGTCCTCAAGAGACCCAGTACTTC. The encoded protein is CASSLGGSPQETQYF.